The T cell receptor beta chain described here comes from a study of T cell repertoires in cytomegalovirus infection. Background on the study: CMV infection together with matching HLA type was indicated by public TCR beta signatures.

One entry per CDR3 protein results from TCRdb running MiXCR on the reads. The data show about 230,000 distinct CDR3 sequences, approximately 22% seen once. Study-level findings and limits: Clonotypes of TCR beta that were HLA-C-restricted and CMV-specific dominated the ex vivo response. Totalled public TCR beta family frequency picked out people who carried CMV plus the relevant HLA.

This clonotype was observed at least ten times. Antigen specificity is unknown. Material: CD8+ T cells from PBMCs. The TCR originated in a human donor in good health (CMV status not recorded). Some clones in this sample may be carry-over from other donors' samples.

The CDR3 nucleotides read TGTGCCAGCAGCCCAGGGGTAGCGGGGGATCAAGAGACCCAGTACTTC. Translation: CASSPGVAGDQETQYF. This sequence joins TRBV11-3 and TRBJ2-5, with 9 nucleotides matching TRBD2. The CDR3 is 16 amino acids. Trimming cost V 5 bases and J 2 bases; bases outside gene matches: 9. Germline-derived CDR1 and CDR2 are SGHNT and YENEEA.